This T cell receptor beta chain originates from a study of glioma-infiltrating T cells. At least ten counts were recorded for this clonotype. As yet, its antigen is unknown. This CDR3 comprises 14 residues. Trimming cost V 6 bases and J 1 base, with 12 bases left between them. Germline V gene data show CDR1 as SGHTA and CDR2 as FQGNSA. Regarding the study as a whole: Above-expected tissue-blood divergence occurred in all gliomas, most in low-grade ones. CDR3 overlap between tissue and blood was very small.

Using RNA template, CDR3s of TCR alpha and beta were amplified with iRepertoire arm-PCR. Input was roughly 100-450 ng of tissue mRNA or PBMC total RNA. TCRdb re-called the multiplex PCR reads with MiXCR, one entry per CDR3 protein. The sample lists 100,000 to 150,000 distinct CDR3 sequences, 20% to 25% occurring once. Material: glioma tissue, nonneoplastic brain tissue, or PBMCs (not recorded which). This TCR was recovered from a human donor with low-grade glioma or glioblastoma, undergoing nonglioma brain surgery, or in good health (not recorded which). V usage is TRBV7-2 and J usage is TRBJ1-1; maybe TRBD1 (5 bases). The CDR3 coding sequence is TGTGCCAGCAGGGAATGGGGGTGGAACACTGAAGCTTTCTTT. Protein sequence: CASREWGWNTEAFF.